This is a list of T cell receptor beta chains from one sample in a study of a mutant IDH1 vaccine in newly diagnosed glioma. Which antigens these TCRs recognize remains unknown. Profiling relied on immunoSEQ multiplex PCR, and the TCRdb table lists in-frame clones only, not all of them. The data show about 38,000 clones, roughly 76% seen once. Sequencing used PBMCs, obtained from a glioma patient whose treatment included an IDH1 peptide vaccine. These receptors came from a middle-aged man with glioma. CDR3s include the opening cysteine and the closing phenylalanine or tryptophan. Fields, in order: J gene, D gene, clone size, V gene, CDR3 DNA, CDR3 protein. The D gene is left open where the match is weak. Size is omitted from some rows. Given values are once, few, many or a class for expanded clones.

j_gene: TRBJ1-1
d_gene: TRBD1
abundance: NA
v_gene: TRBV27
CDR3nt: TGTGCCAGCAGTTTATTTTCTGGGACAGTCGAAGCTTTCTTT
CDR3aa: CASSLFSGTVEAFF

j_gene: TRBJ2-3
d_gene: NA
abundance: NA
v_gene: TRBV29-1
CDR3nt: TGCAGCGTTGAAGGTTTTCCGTGGGCCCCCGGGGATACGCAGTATTTT
CDR3aa: CSVEGFPWAPGDTQYF

j_gene: TRBJ1-5
d_gene: TRBD1
abundance: few
v_gene: TRBV2
CDR3nt: TGTGCCAGCAGAGGACAGGTTAGCAATCAGCCCCAGCATTTT
CDR3aa: CASRGQVSNQPQHF

j_gene: TRBJ2-4
d_gene: TRBD1
abundance: NA
v_gene: TRBV5-1
CDR3nt: TGCGCCAGCAGCTCTACACAGGGGGACCTAGCCAAAAACATTCAGTACTTC
CDR3aa: CASSSTQGDLAKNIQYF

j_gene: TRBJ1-4
d_gene: NA
abundance: medium-sized
v_gene: TRBV23-1
CDR3nt: TGCGCCAGCAGTCGGAGGGGGGACGAAAAACTGTTTTTT
CDR3aa: CASSRRGDEKLFF

j_gene: TRBJ2-7
d_gene: TRBD1
abundance: NA
v_gene: TRBV27
CDR3nt: TGTGCCAGCAGACCGGACAGGTCCCCTCTCACCTACGAGCAGTACTTC
CDR3aa: CASRPDRSPLTYEQYF

j_gene: TRBJ1-2
d_gene: TRBD1
abundance: NA
v_gene: TRBV7-3
CDR3nt: TGTGCCAGCAGCCCCCAGCCCGGACAGGGGACGGGTGGCTACACCTTC
CDR3aa: CASSPQPGQGTGGYTF

j_gene: TRBJ2-3
d_gene: TRBD2
abundance: NA
v_gene: TRBV27
CDR3nt: TGTGCCAGCAGTCCCGGACTAGCGGGAGGGCCTTGGGATACGCAGTATTTT
CDR3aa: CASSPGLAGGPWDTQYF

j_gene: TRBJ2-5
d_gene: NA
abundance: NA
v_gene: TRBV9
CDR3nt: TGTGCCAGCAGCCCGACACTATACCACTTGCAGGAGACCCAGTACTTC
CDR3aa: CASSPTLYHLQETQYF

j_gene: TRBJ1-2
d_gene: TRBD1
abundance: NA
v_gene: TRBV4-2
CDR3nt: TGTGCCAGCAGCCCCCGTCCGGACAGGGGGTTCGGCTACACCTTC
CDR3aa: CASSPRPDRGFGYTF

j_gene: TRBJ2-5
d_gene: NA
abundance: NA
v_gene: TRBV29-1
CDR3nt: TGCAGCGTTGTCATGGGGGCAGAGTATGAGACCCAGTACTTC
CDR3aa: CSVVMGAEYETQYF

j_gene: TRBJ2-7
d_gene: NA
abundance: NA
v_gene: TRBV6-5
CDR3nt: TGTGCCAGCAGACAGGGCATGCCCTACGAGCAGTACTTC
CDR3aa: CASRQGMPYEQYF

j_gene: TRBJ1-2
d_gene: NA
abundance: NA
v_gene: TRBV28
CDR3nt: TGTGCCAGCAGTTTATGGGGGTATGGCTACACCTTC
CDR3aa: CASSLWGYGYTF

j_gene: TRBJ2-3
d_gene: TRBD2
abundance: NA
v_gene: TRBV5-4
CDR3nt: TGTGCCAGCAGCTCCGGACTAGCGGGGAGTAGCACAGATACGCAGTATTTT
CDR3aa: CASSSGLAGSSTDTQYF

j_gene: TRBJ2-3
d_gene: TRBD2
abundance: NA
v_gene: TRBV28
CDR3nt: TGTGCCAGCAGTTCTGGCGGGAGGAGAACAGATACGCAGTATTTT
CDR3aa: CASSSGGRRTDTQYF

j_gene: TRBJ2-5
d_gene: NA
abundance: NA
v_gene: TRBV14
CDR3nt: TGTGCCAGCAGCCAAGATTTCCGGGAGACCCAGTACTTC
CDR3aa: CASSQDFRETQYF

j_gene: TRBJ2-3
d_gene: NA
abundance: NA
v_gene: TRBV2
CDR3nt: TGTGCCAGCAAAGTTCTGGCGGGGGCTAGCACAGATACGCAGTATTTT
CDR3aa: CASKVLAGASTDTQYF

j_gene: TRBJ2-7
d_gene: TRBD1
abundance: NA
v_gene: TRBV7-9
CDR3nt: TGTGCCAGCAGCCGGACAGGGAAGGGCTACGAGCAGTACTTC
CDR3aa: CASSRTGKGYEQYF

j_gene: TRBJ2-1
d_gene: NA
abundance: NA
v_gene: TRBV7-3
CDR3nt: TGTGCCAGCAGCTACGGGGGTGAGCAGTTCTTC
CDR3aa: CASSYGGEQFF

j_gene: TRBJ2-7
d_gene: NA
abundance: NA
v_gene: TRBV7-2
CDR3nt: TGTGCCAGCAGCCCCAGCCCTGTCGAGCAGTACTTC
CDR3aa: CASSPSPVEQYF

j_gene: TRBJ2-2
d_gene: TRBD2
abundance: once
v_gene: TRBV5-4
CDR3nt: TGTGCCAGCAGCTTGATGGGGACTATTGATAGCCCTCGTGGCGGGGAGCTGTTTTTT
CDR3aa: CASSLMGTIDSPRGGELFF

j_gene: TRBJ1-5
d_gene: NA
abundance: NA
v_gene: TRBV19
CDR3nt: TGTGCCAGCAAGATCCCGCATGGCAATCAGCCCCAGCATTTT
CDR3aa: CASKIPHGNQPQHF

j_gene: TRBJ2-1
d_gene: TRBD2
abundance: NA
v_gene: TRBV19
CDR3nt: TGTGCCAGTAGTATTACTGCGGGGGGTTCCTACAATGAGCAGTTCTTC
CDR3aa: CASSITAGGSYNEQFF

j_gene: TRBJ1-1
d_gene: NA
abundance: NA
v_gene: TRBV11-1
CDR3nt: TGTGCCAGCAGCTGGGCCAGCGTGAACACTGAAGCTTTCTTT
CDR3aa: CASSWASVNTEAFF